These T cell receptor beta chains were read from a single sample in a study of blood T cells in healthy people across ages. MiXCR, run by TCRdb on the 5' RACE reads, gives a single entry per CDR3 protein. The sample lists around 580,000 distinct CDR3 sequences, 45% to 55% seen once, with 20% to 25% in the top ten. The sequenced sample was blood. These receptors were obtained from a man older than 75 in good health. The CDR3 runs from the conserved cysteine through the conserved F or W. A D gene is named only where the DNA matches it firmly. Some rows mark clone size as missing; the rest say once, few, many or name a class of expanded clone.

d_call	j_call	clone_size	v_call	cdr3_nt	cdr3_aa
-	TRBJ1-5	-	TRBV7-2	TGTGCCAGCAGCCCCGCAGGTTATAGCAATCAGCCCCAGCATTTT	CASSPAGYSNQPQHF
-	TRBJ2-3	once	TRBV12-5	TGTGCTAGTGGTTTGGTACTAACTTCTAGCATAGATACGCAGTATTTT	CASGLVLTSSIDTQYF
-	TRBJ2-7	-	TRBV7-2	TGTGCCAGCAGCTTAGTGTCTGGGCTAGCACAATACGAGCAGTACTTC	CASSLVSGLAQYEQYF
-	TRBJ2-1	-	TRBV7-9	TGTGCCAGCAGCTACAGGGAAGGGTCCTACAATGAGCAGTTCTTC	CASSYREGSYNEQFF
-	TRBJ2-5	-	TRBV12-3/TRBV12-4	TGTGCCAGCACCCGGGGGATGGAGACCCAGTACTTC	CASTRGMETQYF
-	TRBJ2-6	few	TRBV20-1	TGCAGTGCTAGCAGGGTCTCTGGGGCCAACGTCCTGACTTTC	CSASRVSGANVLTF
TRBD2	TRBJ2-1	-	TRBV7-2	TGTGCCAGCAGCTCGACTAGCGGGGGGAATGAGCAGTTCTTC	CASSSTSGGNEQFF
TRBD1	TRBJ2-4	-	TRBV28	TGTGCCAGCAGCCCCGGGACAGGGACCAAAAACATTCAGTACTTC	CASSPGTGTKNIQYF
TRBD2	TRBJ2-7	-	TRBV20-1	TGCAGTGCCAAGCGCGGTGTGGCTCGGGAGGACGAGCAGTACTTC	CSAKRGVAREDEQYF
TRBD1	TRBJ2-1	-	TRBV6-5	TGTGCCAGCAGCCCCGACAGGGAAGGGCAGTTCTTC	CASSPDREGQFF
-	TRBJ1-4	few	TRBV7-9	TGTGCCAGCAGCGGGCTGAGTGAAAAACTGTTTTTT	CASSGLSEKLFF
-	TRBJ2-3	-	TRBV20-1	TGCAGTGCTAGCCAGGACCCGCAGGTTGAGACAGATACGCAGTATTTT	CSASQDPQVETDTQYF
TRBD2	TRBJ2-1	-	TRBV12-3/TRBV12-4	TGTGCCAGCAGGGCGGGAGATTGGAATGAGCAGTTCTTC	CASRAGDWNEQFF
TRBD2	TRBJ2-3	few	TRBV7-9	TGTGCCAGCAGCAAACTAGCGGGGGACACAGATACGCAGTATTTT	CASSKLAGDTDTQYF
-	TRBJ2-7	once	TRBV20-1	TGCAGTGCTAAGGGGCCCCTGGACCACGAGCAGTACTTC	CSAKGPLDHEQYF
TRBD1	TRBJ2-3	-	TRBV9	TGTGCCAGCAGCGCGAGGACAGGAGCCACAGATACGCAGTATTTT	CASSARTGATDTQYF
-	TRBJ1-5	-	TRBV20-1	TGCAGTGCTAGACTACAGGGATCTAGTCAGCCCCAGCATTTT	CSARLQGSSQPQHF
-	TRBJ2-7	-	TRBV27	TGTGCCAGCAGTTGGCAAATTGGGGGATACGAGCAGTACTTC	CASSWQIGGYEQYF
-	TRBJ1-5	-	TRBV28	TGTGCCAGCAGTTTGGGCACAGGGTTGAATCAGCCCCAGCATTTT	CASSLGTGLNQPQHF
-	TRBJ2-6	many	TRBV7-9	TGTGCCAGCAGCTTGGCTGGGGCCAACGTCCTGACTTTC	CASSLAGANVLTF
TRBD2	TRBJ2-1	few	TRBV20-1	TGCAGTGCCCTCCCTCCTAGCGGTCTAGGTGATGAGCAGTTCTTC	CSALPPSGLGDEQFF
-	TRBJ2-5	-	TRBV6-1	TGTGCCAGCAGACGGGCCCAAGAGACCCAGTACTTC	CASRRAQETQYF
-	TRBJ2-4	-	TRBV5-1	TGCGCCAGCAGCTTTAAGGGAGGTGGGGACATTCAGTACTTC	CASSFKGGGDIQYF
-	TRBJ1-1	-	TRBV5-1	TGCGCCAGCAGCGGAACAGGGAACTTGCGGGCTTTCTTT	CASSGTGNLRAFF
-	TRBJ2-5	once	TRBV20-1	TGTAGTGCTAGTCCCCCGATAGCGATAGGATACGGGCAGTACTTC	CSASPPIAIGYGQYF
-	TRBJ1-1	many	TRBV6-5	TGTGCCAGCTGCCCGGGATCTCTCTTGAACACTGAAGCTTTCTTT	CASCPGSLLNTEAFF
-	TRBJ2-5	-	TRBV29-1	TGCAGCGCCCTAGTCCCCTCACAAGAGACCCAGTACTTC	CSALVPSQETQYF
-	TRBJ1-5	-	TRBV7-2	TGTGCCAGCAGCTCAGATTTGAATAGGCCCCAGCATTTT	CASSSDLNRPQHF
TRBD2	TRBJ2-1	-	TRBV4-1	TGCGCCAGCTCTTGGACTAGCTCGAATGAGCAGTTCTTC	CASSWTSSNEQFF
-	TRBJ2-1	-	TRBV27	TGTGCCAGCATACGTACGCGGCAGGGGAGTGGGGATGAGCAGTTCTTC	CASIRTRQGSGDEQFF
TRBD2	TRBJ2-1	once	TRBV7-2	TGTGCCAGCAGATTCGCCGGGACTAGGACTGAGCAGTTCTTC	CASRFAGTRTEQFF
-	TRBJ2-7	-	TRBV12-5	TGTGCTAGTGGTTCGAATAGACTCGGTAGCTCCTACAATGAGCAGTACTTC	CASGSNRLGSSYNEQYF
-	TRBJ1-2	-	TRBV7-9	TGTGCCAGCACCCTCAACGGGGGTGGCTATGGCTACACCTTC	CASTLNGGGYGYTF
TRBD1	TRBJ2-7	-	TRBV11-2	TGTGCCAGCAGCTTAGCCAACGGACAGGTGGACACCTACGAGCAGTACTTC	CASSLANGQVDTYEQYF
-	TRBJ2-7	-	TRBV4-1	TGCGCCAGCAGCCAAAGGGGAATGGGGGTTATAGACGAGCAGTACTTC	CASSQRGMGVIDEQYF
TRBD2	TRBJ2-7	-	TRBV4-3	TGCGCCAGCAGCCCATCGGCTAGCGGGGACTACGAGCAGTACTTC	CASSPSASGDYEQYF
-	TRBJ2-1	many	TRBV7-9	TGTGCCAGCAGCTTGGGGGTATACGATGAGCAGTTCTTC	CASSLGVYDEQFF
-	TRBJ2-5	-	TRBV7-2	TGTGCCAGCAGCTTAAGGGAAGAGACCCAGTACTTC	CASSLREETQYF
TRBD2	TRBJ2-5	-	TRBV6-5	TGTGCCAGCAGCTGGGGACTAGCGGGTCTGGAGACCCAGTACTTC	CASSWGLAGLETQYF
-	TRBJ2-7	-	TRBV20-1	TGCAGTGCGTATACAGGGGGGGGTTTCTACGAGCAGTACTTC	CSAYTGGGFYEQYF
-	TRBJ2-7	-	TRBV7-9	TGTGCCAGCAGCTTAGCCTCTAAGGACGAGCAGTACTTC	CASSLASKDEQYF
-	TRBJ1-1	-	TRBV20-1	TGCAGTGCTAGAGGGGGGGGAAGGACTGAAGCTTTCTTT	CSARGGGRTEAFF
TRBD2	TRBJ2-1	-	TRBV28	TGTGCCATCCGGACTAGCGGAGCTTACAATGAGCAGTTCTTC	CAIRTSGAYNEQFF
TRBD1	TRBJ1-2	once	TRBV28	TGTGCCAGTGGGACAGGAAACTATGGCTACACCTTC	CASGTGNYGYTF
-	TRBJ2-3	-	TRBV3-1	TGTGCCAGCAGCCAAGATTTTCGACAGAAAGATACGCAGTATTTT	CASSQDFRQKDTQYF
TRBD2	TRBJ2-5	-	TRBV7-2	TGTGCCAGCAACCGATCTAGCGGGGGTCAGACCCAGTACTTC	CASNRSSGGQTQYF
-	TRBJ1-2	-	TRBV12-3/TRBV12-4	TGTGCCAGCAGTAGGCCCGGGGCCAATTATGGCTACACCTTC	CASSRPGANYGYTF
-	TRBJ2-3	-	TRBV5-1	TGCGCCAGCAGCCTCTATATCACAGATACGCAGTATTTT	CASSLYITDTQYF
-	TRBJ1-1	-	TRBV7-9	TGTGCCAGCAGCCCCGCCCCGCCGGTCGCTGAAGCTTTCTTT	CASSPAPPVAEAFF
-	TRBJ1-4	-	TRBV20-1	TGCAGTGCTCCCGTGGCAGGCTTAGAAAAACTGTTTTTT	CSAPVAGLEKLFF
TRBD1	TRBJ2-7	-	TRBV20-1	TGCAGTGCTAGAGTTACTCAGGGGGCCTACGAGCAGTACTTC	CSARVTQGAYEQYF
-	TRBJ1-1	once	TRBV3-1	TGTGCCAGCAGAACTACGGGGGGGAACACTGAAGCTTTCTTT	CASRTTGGNTEAFF